The clone carrying this T cell receptor (beta chain) was picked up many times. This record comes from a study of metastatic and nonmetastatic thyroid tumors. No treatment had been given to any patient before thyroid surgery. Original handling: Using the CDR3 differences seen across clinicopathological groups, the authors built a distant-metastasis classifier for papillary thyroid cancer, which was meant to discriminate distant-metastatic patients. TCRdb re-called the PCR reads with MiXCR. The V and J calls, along with clone size, are taken from TCRdb and not from the paper's own processing. The data show some 23,000 clones, about 13% seen once. Germline CDR1 is ENHRY and CDR2 is SYGVKD. This CDR3 spans 15 amino acids. V trimming: 3 bases; J trimming: 3 bases; junction bases outside the gene matches: 6.

The sample comprised blood. The chain combines TRBV10-3 with TRBJ2-3, with 7 bases fitting TRBD1. This receptor was obtained from a female donor with papillary thyroid cancer or a benign thyroid nodule (not recorded which). Some clones in this sample may be carry-over from other donors' samples. The CDR3 protein is CAISEWQGETDTQYF. CDR3 coding DNA: TGTGCCATCAGTGAATGGCAGGGGGAGACAGATACGCAGTATTTT.